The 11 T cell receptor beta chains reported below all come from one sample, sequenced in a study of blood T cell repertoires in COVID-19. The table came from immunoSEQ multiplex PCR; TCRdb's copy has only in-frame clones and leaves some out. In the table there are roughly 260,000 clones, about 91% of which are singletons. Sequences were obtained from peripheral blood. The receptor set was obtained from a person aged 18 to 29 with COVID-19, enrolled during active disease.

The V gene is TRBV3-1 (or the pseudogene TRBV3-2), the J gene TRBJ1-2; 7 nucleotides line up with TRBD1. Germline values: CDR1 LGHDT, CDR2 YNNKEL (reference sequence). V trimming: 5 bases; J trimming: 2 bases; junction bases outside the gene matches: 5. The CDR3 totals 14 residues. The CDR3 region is CASSDRALNYGYTF. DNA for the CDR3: TGTGCCAGCAGCGACAGGGCCTTAAACTATGGCTACACCTTC.

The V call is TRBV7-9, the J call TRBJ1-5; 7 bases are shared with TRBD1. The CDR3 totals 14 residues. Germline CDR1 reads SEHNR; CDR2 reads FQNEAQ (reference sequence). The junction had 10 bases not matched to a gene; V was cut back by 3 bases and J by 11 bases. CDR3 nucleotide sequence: TGTGCCAGCAGCTTTGGGACAGATTCCTCAGCCCAGCATTTT. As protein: CASSFGTDSSAQHF.

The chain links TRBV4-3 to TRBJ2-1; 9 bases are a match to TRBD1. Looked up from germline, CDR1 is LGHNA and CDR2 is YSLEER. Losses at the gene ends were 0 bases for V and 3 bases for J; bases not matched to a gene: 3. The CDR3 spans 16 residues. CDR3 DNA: TGCGCCAGCAGCCAAGATTGGGACAGGGTCTACAATGAGCAGTTCTTC. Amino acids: CASSQDWDRVYNEQFF.

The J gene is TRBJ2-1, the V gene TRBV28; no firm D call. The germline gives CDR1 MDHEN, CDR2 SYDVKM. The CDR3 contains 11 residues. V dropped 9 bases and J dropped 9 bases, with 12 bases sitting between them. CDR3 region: CASTVSVEQFF. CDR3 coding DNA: TGTGCCAGTACAGTGTCGGTTGAGCAGTTCTTC.

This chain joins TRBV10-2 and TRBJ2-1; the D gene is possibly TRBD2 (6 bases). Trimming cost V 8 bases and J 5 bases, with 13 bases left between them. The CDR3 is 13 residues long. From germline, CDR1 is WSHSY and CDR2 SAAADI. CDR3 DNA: TGCGCCAGCGGAGGGACTGGCAACAATGAGCAGTTCTTC. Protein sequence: CASGGTGNNEQFF.

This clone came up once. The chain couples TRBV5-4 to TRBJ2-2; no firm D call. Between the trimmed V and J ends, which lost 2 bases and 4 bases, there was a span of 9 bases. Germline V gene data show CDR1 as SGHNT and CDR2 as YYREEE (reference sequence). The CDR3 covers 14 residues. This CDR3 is CASSFSVGTGELFF. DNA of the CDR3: TGTGCCAGCAGCTTCAGCGTGGGCACCGGGGAGCTGTTTTTT.

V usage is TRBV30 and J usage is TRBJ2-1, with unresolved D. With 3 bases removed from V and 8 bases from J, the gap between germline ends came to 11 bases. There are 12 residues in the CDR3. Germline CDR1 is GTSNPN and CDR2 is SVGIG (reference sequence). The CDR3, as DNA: TGTGCCTGGAGGGTAGTTATCCATGAGCAGTTCTTC. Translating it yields CAWRVVIHEQFF.

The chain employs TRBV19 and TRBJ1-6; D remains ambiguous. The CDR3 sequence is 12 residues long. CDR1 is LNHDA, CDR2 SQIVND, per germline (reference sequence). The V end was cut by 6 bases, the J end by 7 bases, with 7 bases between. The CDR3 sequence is CASSDWNSPLHF. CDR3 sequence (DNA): TGTGCCAGTAGCGACTGGAATTCACCCCTCCACTTT.

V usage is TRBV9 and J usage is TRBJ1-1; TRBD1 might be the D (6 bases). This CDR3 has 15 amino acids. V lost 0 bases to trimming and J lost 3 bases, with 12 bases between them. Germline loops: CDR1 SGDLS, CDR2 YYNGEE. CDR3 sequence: CASSVGTGTDTEAFF. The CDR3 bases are TGTGCCAGCAGCGTAGGAACAGGGACGGACACTGAAGCTTTCTTT.

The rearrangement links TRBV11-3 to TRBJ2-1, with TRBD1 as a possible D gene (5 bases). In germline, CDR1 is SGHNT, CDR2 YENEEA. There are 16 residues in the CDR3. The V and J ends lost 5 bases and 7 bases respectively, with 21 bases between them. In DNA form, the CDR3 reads TGTGCCAGCAGCAGCAGGGTTGTGGTGTCGATGAATGAGCAGTTCTTC. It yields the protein CASSSRVVVSMNEQFF.

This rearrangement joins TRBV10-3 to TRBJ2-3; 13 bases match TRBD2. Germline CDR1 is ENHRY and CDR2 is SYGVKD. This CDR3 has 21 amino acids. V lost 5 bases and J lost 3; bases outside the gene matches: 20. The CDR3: CAISLPRGGLAGEVGTDTQYF. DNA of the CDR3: TGTGCCATCAGTCTCCCCAGGGGAGGACTAGCGGGAGAGGTCGGGACAGATACGCAGTATTTT.